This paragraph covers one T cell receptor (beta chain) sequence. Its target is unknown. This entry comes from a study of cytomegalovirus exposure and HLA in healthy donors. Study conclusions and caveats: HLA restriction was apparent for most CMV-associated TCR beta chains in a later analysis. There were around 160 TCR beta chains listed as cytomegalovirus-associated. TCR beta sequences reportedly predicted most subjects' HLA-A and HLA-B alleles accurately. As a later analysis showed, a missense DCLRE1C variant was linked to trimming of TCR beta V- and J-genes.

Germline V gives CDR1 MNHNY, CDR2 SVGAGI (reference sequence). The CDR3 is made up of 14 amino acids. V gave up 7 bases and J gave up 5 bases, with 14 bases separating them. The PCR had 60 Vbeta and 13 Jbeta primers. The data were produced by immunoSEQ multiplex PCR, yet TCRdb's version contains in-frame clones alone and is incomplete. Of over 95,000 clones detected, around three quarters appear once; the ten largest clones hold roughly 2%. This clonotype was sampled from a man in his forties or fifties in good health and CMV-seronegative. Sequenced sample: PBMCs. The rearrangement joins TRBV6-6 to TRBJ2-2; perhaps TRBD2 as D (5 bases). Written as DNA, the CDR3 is TGTGCCAGCACTGATACGGGATTTACCGGGGAGCTGTTTTTT. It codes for CASTDTGFTGELFF.